The 11 T cell receptor beta chains presented below share a single source sample, sequenced in a study of CD8 T cells in Susac syndrome. A quantity of about 0.5 to 1 ug RNA underwent reverse transcription using random hexamers. Using its own MiXCR run on the immunoSEQ multiplex PCR reads, TCRdb lists one record per CDR3 protein. The sample includes 250,000 to 300,000 distinct CDR3 sequences, about 82% seen only once; the top ten take 0.21%. The sample taken for sequencing was CD8+ T cells from PBMCs. The receptor set was obtained from a human donor with multiple sclerosis.

The chain combines TRBV7-8 with TRBJ1-5; D perhaps matches TRBD1 (5 bases). The V gene's germline CDR1 is SGHVS and CDR2 FQNEAQ. There are 16 residues in the CDR3. V dropped 3 bases and J dropped 4 bases, with 16 bases sitting between them. CDR3 nucleotides: TGTGCCAGCAGCTTTGGGGCGGGGCAGGGAAATCAGCCCCAGCATTTT. It translates to CASSFGAGQGNQPQHF.

CDR3 nucleotide sequence: TGTGCCAGCAGCGCTACAGAAGGGGCTTACGAAAAACTGTTTTTT. Amino acid sequence: CASSATEGAYEKLFF. The chain is built from TRBV11-2 and TRBJ1-4; the D gene is possibly TRBD1 (5 bases). The CDR3 length is 15 residues. Trimming left V 5 bases short and J 8 bases short, with 18 bases between. Germline V gene sequence: CDR1 SGHAT, CDR2 FQNNGV.

The V and J genes are TRBV24-1 and TRBJ1-4; 7 bases fit TRBD1. J lost 7 bases, V lost 3 bases, and 19 bases had no gene match. The CDR3 is 19 residues long. The germline gives CDR1 KGHDR, CDR2 SFDVKD. The CDR3: CATSDAGQERGYNSEKLFF. CDR3 in DNA: TGTGCCACCAGTGATGCCGGACAGGAAAGGGGATATAATAGTGAAAAACTGTTTTTT.

The chain employs TRBV12-3 or TRBV12-4 and TRBJ1-2; TRBD1 might be the D (5 bases). V lost 1 base and J lost 3, with 12 bases in between. The CDR3 sequence is 15 residues long. In DNA form, the CDR3 reads TGTGCCAGCAGTTTAGGAGGGGCGCAGCACTATGGCTACACCTTC. This codes for CASSLGGAQHYGYTF.

This rearrangement joins TRBV15 to TRBJ2-6; D unclear. This CDR3 has 15 residues. V lost 1 base and J 0 bases, leaving 4 bases between the germline ends. Per the germline V gene, CDR1 is LNHNV and CDR2 is YYDKDF (reference sequence). CDR3 DNA: TGTGCCACCAGCAGAGGAAGCTCTGGGGCCAACGTCCTGACTTTC. Its translation is CATSRGSSGANVLTF.

V and J are TRBV19 and TRBJ2-1, with TRBD2 identical over 10 bases. The CDR3 covers 16 residues. The ends lost 0 bases at V and 4 bases at J; junction bases unmatched: 3. Germline values: CDR1 LNHDA, CDR2 SQIVND (reference sequence). The DNA for the CDR3 is TGTGCCAGTAGTATAGATACTAGCGGGAATTACAATGAGCAGTTCTTC. Residues: CASSIDTSGNYNEQFF.

V is TRBV29-1 and J is TRBJ2-2; 8 bases map to TRBD2. The CDR3 length is 16 residues. Germline lookup yields CDR1 SQVTM and CDR2 ANQGSEA. V lost 0 bases and J lost 1; bases outside the gene matches: 4. CDR3 region: CSVEEVGRGNTGELFF. The CDR3 coding sequence is TGCAGCGTTGAAGAGGTCGGGAGGGGGAACACCGGGGAGCTGTTTTTT.

This clonotype was detected only a few times. A read error may account for a junction end that differs from germline. The chain employs TRBV12-3 or TRBV12-4 and TRBJ2-7; D call uncertain. This CDR3 is 11 amino acids long. CDR3 residues: CASSVAYEQYF. The CDR3 nucleotides are TGTGCCAGCAGTGTAGCCTACGAGCAGTACTTC.

The chain joins TRBV29-1 to TRBJ1-2; no clear D. CDR3 length equals 14 residues. Trimming left V 3 bases short and J 3 bases short, with 14 bases between. Germline assignment: CDR1 SQVTM and CDR2 ANQGSEA. CDR3 nucleotides: TGCAGCGTTGAGACGGCAGAAGCACACTATGGCTACACCTTC. Translated, it gives CSVETAEAHYGYTF.

This chain connects TRBV28 to TRBJ2-7; D is unclear. Germline V gene lookup returns CDR1 MDHEN and CDR2 SYDVKM. This CDR3 is built from 15 residues. The V end was cut by 3 bases, the J end by 2 bases, with 14 bases between. The chain's CDR3 is CASSFNGILTYEQYF. The CDR3 DNA follows: TGTGCCAGCAGTTTTAACGGCATACTTACCTACGAGCAGTACTTC.

The V and J genes are TRBV27 and TRBJ1-2, with 10 bases that match TRBD1. The CDR3 totals 15 residues. V dropped 2 bases and J dropped 4; count of bases not matched to a gene: 4. Germline CDR1 is MNHEY and CDR2 is SMNVEV (reference sequence). This CDR3 is CASSLGTGARYGYTF. For the CDR3, the DNA is TGTGCCAGCAGTTTAGGGACAGGGGCGCGCTATGGCTACACCTTC.